The T cell receptor (beta chain) under discussion was sequenced for a study of T cells in Graves' hyperthyroidism and ophthalmopathy. This clonotype was seen many times. Amplification yielded TCR beta CDR3 regions, with RNA transcripts as the source. First-round RT-PCR with HTBI primers amplified the TCR CDR3 region. TCRdb reanalysed the multiplex PCR reads using MiXCR and keeps one entry per CDR3 protein. The table shows hundreds of thousands of distinct CDR3 sequences, with about a sixth occurring only once. CDR3 length: 14 amino acids. V lost 1 base, J lost 0 bases, and 7 bases lay in between. In germline, CDR1 is SGHVS, CDR2 FNYEAQ. Fresh peripheral blood, 10 ml, was the source of the PBMCs.

This chain joins TRBV7-6 and TRBJ2-7; no clear D. The sample consisted of blood. The origin of this receptor is a woman younger than 35 with Graves' hyperthyroidism. The CDR3 nucleotides read TGTGCCAGCAGCTTAGGTCACCTCTCCTACGAGCAGTACTTC. This translates into CASSLGHLSYEQYF.